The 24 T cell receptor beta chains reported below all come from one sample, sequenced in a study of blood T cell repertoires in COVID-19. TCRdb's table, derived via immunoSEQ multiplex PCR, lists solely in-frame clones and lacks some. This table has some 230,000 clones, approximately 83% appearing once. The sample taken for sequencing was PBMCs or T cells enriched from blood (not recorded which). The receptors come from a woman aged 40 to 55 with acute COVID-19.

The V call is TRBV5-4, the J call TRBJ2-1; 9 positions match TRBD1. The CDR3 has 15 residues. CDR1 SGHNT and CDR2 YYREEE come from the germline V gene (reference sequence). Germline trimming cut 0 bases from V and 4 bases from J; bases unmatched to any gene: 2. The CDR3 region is CASSLGGQGYNEQFF. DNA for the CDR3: TGTGCCAGCAGCTTGGGGGGACAGGGATACAATGAGCAGTTCTTC.

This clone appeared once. Here the CDR3 DNA reads TGTGCCAGTAGTATGGGAGCGGGGATAAATCAGCCCCAGCATTTT. It is translated as CASSMGAGINQPQHF. The chain recombines TRBV19 with TRBJ1-5; no clear D. This CDR3 spans 15 amino acids. V was trimmed by 3 bases and J by 4 bases, leaving 13 bases between them. Per the germline V gene, CDR1 is LNHDA and CDR2 is SQIVND (reference sequence).

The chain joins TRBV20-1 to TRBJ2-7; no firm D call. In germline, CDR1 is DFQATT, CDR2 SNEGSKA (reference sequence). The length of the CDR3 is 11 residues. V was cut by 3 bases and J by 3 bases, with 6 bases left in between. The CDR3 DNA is TGCAGTGCTAGGGGCGACTACGAGCAGTACTTC. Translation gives CSARGDYEQYF.

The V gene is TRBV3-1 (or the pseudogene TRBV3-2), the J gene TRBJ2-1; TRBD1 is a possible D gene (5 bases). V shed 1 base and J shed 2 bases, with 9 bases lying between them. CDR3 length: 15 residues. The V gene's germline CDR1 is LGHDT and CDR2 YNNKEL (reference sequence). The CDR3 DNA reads TGTGCCAGCAGCCAAGCACAGGACCCCTACAATGAGCAGTTCTTC. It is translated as CASSQAQDPYNEQFF.

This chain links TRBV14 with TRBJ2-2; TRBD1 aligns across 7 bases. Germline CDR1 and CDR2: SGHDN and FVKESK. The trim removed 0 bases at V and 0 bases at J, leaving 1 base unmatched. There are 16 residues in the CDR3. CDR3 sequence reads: CASSQDRGSNTGELFF. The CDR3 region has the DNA TGTGCCAGCAGCCAAGACAGGGGGTCGAACACCGGGGAGCTGTTTTTT.

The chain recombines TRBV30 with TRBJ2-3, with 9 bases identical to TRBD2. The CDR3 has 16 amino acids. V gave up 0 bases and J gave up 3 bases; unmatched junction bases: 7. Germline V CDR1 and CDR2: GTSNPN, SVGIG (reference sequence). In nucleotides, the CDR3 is TGTGCCTGGAGTGTAGGCCTAGCGGGGTGGACAGATACGCAGTATTTT. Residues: CAWSVGLAGWTDTQYF.

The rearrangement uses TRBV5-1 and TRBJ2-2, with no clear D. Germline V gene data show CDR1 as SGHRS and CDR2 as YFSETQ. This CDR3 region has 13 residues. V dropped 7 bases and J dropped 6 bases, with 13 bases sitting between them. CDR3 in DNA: TGCGCCAGCGAAGACATCAACCCCGGGGAGCTGTTTTTT. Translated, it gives CASEDINPGELFF.

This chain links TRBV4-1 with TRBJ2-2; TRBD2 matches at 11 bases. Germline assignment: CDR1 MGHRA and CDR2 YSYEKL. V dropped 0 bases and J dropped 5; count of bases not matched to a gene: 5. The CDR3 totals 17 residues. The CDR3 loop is CASSQELAGVQTGELFF. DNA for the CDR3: TGCGCCAGCAGCCAAGAACTAGCGGGAGTTCAAACCGGGGAGCTGTTTTTT.

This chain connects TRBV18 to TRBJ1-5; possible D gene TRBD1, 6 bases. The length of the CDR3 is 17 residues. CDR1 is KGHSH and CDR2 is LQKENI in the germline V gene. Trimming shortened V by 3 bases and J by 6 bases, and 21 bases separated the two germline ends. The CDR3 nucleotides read TGTGCCAGCTCACCTCCTCAGCGGGGACAAAGGCCTCAGCCCCAGCATTTT. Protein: CASSPPQRGQRPQPQHF.

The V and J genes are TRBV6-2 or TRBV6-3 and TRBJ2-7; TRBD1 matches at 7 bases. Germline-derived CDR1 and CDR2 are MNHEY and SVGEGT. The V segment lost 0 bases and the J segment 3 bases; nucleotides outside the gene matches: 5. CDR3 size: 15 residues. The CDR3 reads CASSYSGDSVYEQYF. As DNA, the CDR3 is TGTGCCAGCAGTTACTCTGGGGACAGTGTCTACGAGCAGTACTTC.

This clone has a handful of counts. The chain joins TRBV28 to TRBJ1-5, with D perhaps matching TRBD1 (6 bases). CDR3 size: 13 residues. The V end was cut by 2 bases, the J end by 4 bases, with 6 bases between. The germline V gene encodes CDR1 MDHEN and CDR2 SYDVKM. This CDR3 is CASSLQGNQPQHF. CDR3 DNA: TGTGCCAGCAGTTTACAGGGGAATCAGCCCCAGCATTTT. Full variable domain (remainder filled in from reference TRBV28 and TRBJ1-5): DVKVTQSSRYLVKRTGEKVFLECVQDMDHENMFWYRQDPGLGLRLIYFSYDVKMKEKGDIPEGYSVSREKKERFSLILESASTNQTSMYLCASSLQGNQPQHFGDGTRLSIL.

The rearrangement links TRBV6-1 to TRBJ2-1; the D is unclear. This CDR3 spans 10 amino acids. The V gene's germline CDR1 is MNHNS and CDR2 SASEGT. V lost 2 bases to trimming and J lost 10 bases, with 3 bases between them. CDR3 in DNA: TGTGCCAGCAGTGAACTCGAGCAGTTCTTC. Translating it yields CASSELEQFF.

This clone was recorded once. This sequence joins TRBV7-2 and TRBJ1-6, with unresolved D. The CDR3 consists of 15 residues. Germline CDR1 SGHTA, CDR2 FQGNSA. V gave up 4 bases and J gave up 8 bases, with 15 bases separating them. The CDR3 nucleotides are TGTGCCAGCAGCTCCCGACCCCCCGGGGATTCACCCCTCCACTTT. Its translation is CASSSRPPGDSPLHF.

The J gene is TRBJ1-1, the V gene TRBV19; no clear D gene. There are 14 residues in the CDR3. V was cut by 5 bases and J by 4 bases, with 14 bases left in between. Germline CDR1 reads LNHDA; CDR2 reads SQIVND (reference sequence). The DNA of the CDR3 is TGTGCCAGTAGTGCCGGGGTGGGGAGCACTGAAGCTTTCTTT. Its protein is CASSAGVGSTEAFF.

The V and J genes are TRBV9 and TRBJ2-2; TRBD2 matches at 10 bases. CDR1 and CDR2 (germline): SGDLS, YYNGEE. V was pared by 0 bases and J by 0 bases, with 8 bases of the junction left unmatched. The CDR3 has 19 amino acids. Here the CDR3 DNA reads TGTGCCAGCAGCGTAGAACTAGCGGGAAACTACGCGAACACCGGGGAGCTGTTTTTT. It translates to CASSVELAGNYANTGELFF.

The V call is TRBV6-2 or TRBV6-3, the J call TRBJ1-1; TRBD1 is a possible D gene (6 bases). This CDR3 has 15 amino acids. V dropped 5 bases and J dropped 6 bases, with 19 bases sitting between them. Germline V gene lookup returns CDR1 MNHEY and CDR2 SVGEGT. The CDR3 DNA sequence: TGTGCCAGCAGTCCCCAGCGGACAGTGGTACCTGAAGCTTTCTTT. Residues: CASSPQRTVVPEAFF.

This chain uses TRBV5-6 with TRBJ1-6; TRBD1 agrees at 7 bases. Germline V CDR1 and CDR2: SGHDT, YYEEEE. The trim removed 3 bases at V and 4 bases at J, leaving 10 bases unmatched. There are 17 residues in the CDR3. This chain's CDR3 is CASSSRGTENYNSPLHF. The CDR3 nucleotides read TGTGCCAGCAGCTCCCGTGGGACAGAAAATTATAATTCACCCCTCCACTTT.

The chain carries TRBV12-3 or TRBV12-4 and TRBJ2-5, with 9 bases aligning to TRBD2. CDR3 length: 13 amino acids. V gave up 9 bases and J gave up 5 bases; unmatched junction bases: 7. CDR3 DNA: TGTGCCAGTTCCAGCGCGGGAGGGGAGACCCAGTACTTC. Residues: CASSSAGGETQYF.

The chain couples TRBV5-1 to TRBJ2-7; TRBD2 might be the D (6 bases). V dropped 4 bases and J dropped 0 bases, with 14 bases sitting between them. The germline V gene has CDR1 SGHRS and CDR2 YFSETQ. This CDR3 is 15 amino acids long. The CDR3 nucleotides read TGCGCCAGCAGCCAGTCCCGGGACTTCTCCTACGAGCAGTACTTC. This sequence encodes CASSQSRDFSYEQYF.

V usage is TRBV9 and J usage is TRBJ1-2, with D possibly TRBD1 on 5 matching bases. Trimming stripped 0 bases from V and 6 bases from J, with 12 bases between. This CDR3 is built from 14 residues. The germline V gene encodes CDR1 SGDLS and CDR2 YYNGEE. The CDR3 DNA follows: TGTGCCAGCAGCGTAGAATGGACAACCGATGGCTACACCTTC. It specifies CASSVEWTTDGYTF.

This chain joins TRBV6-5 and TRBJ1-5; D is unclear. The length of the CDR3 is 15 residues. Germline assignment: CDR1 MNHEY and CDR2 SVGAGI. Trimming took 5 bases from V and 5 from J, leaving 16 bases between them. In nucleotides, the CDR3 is TGTGCCAGCAGTCCCGGGAGGAGGAGAGATCAGCCCCAGCATTTT. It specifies CASSPGRRRDQPQHF.

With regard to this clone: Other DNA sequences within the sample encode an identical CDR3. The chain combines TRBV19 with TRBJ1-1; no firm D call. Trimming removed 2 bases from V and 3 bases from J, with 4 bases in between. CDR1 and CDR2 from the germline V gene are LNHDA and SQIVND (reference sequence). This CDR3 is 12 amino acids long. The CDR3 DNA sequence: TGTGCCAGTAGTATACGAGACACTGAAGCTTTCTTT. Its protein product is CASSIRDTEAFF.

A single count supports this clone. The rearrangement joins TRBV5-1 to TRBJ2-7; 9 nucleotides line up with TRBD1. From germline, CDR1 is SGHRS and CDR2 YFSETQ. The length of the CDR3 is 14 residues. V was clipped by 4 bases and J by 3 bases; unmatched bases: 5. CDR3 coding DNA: TGCGCCAGCAGCGGGGGACAGGGTGACTACGAGCAGTACTTC. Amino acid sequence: CASSGGQGDYEQYF. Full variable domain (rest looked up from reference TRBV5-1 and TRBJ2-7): KAGVTQTPRYLIKTRGQQVTLSCSPISGHRSVSWYQQTPGQGLQFLFEYFSETQRNKGNFPGRFSGRQFSNSRSEMNVSTLELGDSALYLCASSGGQGDYEQYFGPGTRLTVT.

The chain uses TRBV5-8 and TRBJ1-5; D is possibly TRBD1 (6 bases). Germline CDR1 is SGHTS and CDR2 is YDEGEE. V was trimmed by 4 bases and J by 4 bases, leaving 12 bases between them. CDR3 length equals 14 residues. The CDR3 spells CASSQKGGNQPQHF. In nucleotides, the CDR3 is TGTGCCAGCAGCCAGAAGGGGGGGAATCAGCCCCAGCATTTT.